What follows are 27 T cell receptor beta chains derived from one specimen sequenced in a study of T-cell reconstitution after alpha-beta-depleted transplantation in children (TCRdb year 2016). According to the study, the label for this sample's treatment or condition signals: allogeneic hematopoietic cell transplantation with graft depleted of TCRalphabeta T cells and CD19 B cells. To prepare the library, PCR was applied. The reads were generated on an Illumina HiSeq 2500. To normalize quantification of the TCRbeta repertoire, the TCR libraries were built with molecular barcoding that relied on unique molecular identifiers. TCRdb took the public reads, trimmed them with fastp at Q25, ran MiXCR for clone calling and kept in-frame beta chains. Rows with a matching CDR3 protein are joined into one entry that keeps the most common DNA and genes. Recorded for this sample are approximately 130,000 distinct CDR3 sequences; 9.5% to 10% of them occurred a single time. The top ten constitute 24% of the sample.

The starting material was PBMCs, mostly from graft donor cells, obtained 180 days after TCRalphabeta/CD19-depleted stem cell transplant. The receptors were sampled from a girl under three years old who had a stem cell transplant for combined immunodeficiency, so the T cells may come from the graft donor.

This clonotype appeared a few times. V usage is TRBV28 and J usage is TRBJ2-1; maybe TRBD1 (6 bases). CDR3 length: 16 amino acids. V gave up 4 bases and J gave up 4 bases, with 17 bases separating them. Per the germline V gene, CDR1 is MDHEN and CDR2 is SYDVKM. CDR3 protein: CASSSGEGEPYNEQFF. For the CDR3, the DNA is TGTGCCAGCAGTTCCGGTGAGGGGGAGCCTTACAATGAGCAGTTCTTC.

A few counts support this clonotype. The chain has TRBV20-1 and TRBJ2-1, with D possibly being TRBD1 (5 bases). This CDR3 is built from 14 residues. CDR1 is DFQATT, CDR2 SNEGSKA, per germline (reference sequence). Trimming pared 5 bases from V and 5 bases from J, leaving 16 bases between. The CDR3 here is CSAPHGAGHNEQFF. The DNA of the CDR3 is TGCAGTGCTCCTCATGGGGCAGGGCACAATGAGCAGTTCTTC.

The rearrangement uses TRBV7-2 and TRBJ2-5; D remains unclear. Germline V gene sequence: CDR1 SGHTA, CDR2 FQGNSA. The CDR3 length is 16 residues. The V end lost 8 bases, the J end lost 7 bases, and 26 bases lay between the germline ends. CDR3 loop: CASAQSTQDLSRTQYF. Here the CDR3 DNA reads TGTGCCAGCGCGCAGTCCACGCAGGACCTATCGAGGACCCAGTACTTC.

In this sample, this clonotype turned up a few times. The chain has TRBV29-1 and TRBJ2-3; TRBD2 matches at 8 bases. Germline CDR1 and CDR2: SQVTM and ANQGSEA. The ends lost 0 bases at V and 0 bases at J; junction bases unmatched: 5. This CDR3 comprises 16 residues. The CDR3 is CSVEDLSGTSTDTQYF. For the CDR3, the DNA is TGCAGCGTTGAAGATCTTAGCGGGACTAGCACAGATACGCAGTATTTT.

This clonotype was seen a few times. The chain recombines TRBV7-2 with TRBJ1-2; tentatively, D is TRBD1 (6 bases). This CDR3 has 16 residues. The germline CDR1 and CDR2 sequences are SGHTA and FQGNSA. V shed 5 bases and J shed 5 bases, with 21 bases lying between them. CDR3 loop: CASSPRPQGVGYGYTF. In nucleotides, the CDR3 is TGTGCCAGCAGCCCCAGACCACAGGGTGTGGGGTATGGCTACACCTTC.

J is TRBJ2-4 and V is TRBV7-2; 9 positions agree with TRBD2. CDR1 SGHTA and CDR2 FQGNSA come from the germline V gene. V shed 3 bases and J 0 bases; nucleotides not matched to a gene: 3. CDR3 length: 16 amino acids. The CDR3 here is CASSFAGGRAKNIQYF. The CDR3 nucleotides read TGTGCCAGCAGCTTTGCGGGGGGGAGAGCCAAAAACATTCAGTACTTC. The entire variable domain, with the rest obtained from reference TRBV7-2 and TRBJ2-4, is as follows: GAGVSQSPSNKVTEKGKDVELRCDPISGHTALYWYRQSLGQGLEFLIYFQGNSAPDKSGLPSDRFSAERTGGSVSTLTIQRTQQEDSAVYLCASSFAGGRAKNIQYFGAGTRLSVL.

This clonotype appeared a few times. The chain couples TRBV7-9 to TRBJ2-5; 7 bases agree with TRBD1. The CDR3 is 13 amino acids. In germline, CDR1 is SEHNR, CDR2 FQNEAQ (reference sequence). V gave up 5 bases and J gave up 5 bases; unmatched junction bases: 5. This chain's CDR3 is CASSPEDRETQYF. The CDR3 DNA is TGTGCCAGCAGCCCCGAGGACAGGGAGACCCAGTACTTC.

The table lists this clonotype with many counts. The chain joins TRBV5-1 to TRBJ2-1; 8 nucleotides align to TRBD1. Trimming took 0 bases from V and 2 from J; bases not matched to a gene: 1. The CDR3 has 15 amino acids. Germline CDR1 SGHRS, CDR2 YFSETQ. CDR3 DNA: TGCGCCAGCAGCTTGGGACAGGGGACCTACAATGAGCAGTTCTTC. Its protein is CASSLGQGTYNEQFF. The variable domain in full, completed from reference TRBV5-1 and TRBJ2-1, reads KAGVTQTPRYLIKTRGQQVTLSCSPISGHRSVSWYQQTPGQGLQFLFEYFSETQRNKGNFPGRFSGRQFSNSRSEMNVSTLELGDSALYLCASSLGQGTYNEQFFGPGTRLTVL.

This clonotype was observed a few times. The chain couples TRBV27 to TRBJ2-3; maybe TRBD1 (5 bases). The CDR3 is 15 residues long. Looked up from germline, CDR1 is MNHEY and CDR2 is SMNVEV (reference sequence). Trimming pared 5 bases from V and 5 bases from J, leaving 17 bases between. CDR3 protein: CASSPIGPQGDTQYF. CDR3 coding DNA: TGTGCCAGCAGTCCTATCGGCCCCCAGGGAGATACGCAGTATTTT.

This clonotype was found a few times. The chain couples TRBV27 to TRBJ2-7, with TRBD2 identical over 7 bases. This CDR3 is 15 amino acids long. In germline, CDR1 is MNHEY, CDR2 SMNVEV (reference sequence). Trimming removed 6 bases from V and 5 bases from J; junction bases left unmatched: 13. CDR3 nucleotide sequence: TGTGCCAGCAGATACGGACTAGGCCTTTCTAACGAGCAGTACTTC. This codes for CASRYGLGLSNEQYF.

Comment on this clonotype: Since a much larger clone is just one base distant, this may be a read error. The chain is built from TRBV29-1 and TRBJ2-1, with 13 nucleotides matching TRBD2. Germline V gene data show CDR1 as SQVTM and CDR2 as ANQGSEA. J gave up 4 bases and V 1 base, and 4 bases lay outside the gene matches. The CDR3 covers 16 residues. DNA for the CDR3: TGCAGCGTTGAAGCTCGGGGACTAGCGGGGTACAATGAGCAGTTCTTC. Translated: CSVEARGLAGYNEQFF.

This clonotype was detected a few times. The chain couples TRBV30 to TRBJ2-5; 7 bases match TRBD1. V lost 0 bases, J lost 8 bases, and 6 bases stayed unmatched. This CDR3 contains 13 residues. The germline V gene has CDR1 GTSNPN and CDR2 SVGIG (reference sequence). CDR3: CAWSVGGLGTQYF. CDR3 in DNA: TGTGCCTGGAGTGTAGGGGGCTTAGGAACCCAGTACTTC. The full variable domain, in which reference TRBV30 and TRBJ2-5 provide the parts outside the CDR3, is SQTIHQWPATLVQPVGSPLSLECTVEGTSNPNLYWYRQAAGRGLQLLFYSVGIGQISSEVPQNLSASRPQDRQFILSSKKLLLSDSGFYLCAWSVGGLGTQYFGPGTRLLVL.

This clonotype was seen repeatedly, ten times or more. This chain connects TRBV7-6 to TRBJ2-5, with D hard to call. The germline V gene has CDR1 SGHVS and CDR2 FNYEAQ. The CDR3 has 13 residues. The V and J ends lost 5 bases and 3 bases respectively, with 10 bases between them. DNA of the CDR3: TGTGCCAGCAGCCCTTGGTCCGAAGAGACCCAGTACTTC. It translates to CASSPWSEETQYF.

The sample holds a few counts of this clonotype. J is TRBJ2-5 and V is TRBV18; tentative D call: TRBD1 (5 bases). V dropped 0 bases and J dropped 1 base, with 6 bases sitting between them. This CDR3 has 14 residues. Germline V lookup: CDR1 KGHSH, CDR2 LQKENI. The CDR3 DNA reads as TGTGCCAGCTCACCACCGACAGTCCAAGAGACCCAGTACTTC. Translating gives CASSPPTVQETQYF.

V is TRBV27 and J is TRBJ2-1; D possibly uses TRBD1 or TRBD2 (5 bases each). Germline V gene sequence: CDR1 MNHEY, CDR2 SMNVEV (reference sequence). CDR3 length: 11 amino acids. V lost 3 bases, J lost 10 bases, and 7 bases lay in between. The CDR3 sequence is CASSFGTEQFF. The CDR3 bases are TGTGCCAGCAGTTTTGGGACGGAGCAGTTCTTC.

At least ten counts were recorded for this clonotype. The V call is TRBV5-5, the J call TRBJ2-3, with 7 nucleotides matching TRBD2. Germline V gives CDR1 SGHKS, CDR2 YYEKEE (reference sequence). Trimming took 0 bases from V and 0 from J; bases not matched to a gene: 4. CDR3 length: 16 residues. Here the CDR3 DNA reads TGTGCCAGCAGCTTGGGCGCGGGAGCTAGCACAGATACGCAGTATTTT. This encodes CASSLGAGASTDTQYF.

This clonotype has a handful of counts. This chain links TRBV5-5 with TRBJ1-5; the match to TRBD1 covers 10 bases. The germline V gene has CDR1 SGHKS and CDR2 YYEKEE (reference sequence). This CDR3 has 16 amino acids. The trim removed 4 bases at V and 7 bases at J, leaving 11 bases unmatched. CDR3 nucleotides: TGTGCCAGCAGCCCGCGGACAGGGGGTATTGGACAGCCCCAGCATTTT. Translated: CASSPRTGGIGQPQHF.

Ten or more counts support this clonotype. CDR3 DNA: TGTGCCAGCAGCGCTGAACCGGGACATACCTACGAGCAGTACTTC. Protein product: CASSAEPGHTYEQYF. The V and J genes are TRBV7-3 and TRBJ2-7, with a tentative D call TRBD1 (6 bases). Trimming took off 5 bases at V and 2 bases at J, with 16 bases between the two ends. CDR1 is SGHTA and CDR2 is FQGTGA in the germline V gene. The CDR3 is 15 amino acids.

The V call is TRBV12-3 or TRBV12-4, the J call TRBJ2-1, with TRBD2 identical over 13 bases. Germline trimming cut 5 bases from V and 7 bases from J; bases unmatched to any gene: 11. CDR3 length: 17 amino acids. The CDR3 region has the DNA TGTGCCAGCAGTCCGCGGACTAGCGGGAGTATATGGAATGAGCAGTTCTTC. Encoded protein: CASSPRTSGSIWNEQFF.

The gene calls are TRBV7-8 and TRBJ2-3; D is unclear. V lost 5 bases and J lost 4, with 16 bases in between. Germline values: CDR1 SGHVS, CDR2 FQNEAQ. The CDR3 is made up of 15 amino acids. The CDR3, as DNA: TGTGCCAGCAGCCCCCCAAGAGTGGCGCCAGATACGCAGTATTTT. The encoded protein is CASSPPRVAPDTQYF.

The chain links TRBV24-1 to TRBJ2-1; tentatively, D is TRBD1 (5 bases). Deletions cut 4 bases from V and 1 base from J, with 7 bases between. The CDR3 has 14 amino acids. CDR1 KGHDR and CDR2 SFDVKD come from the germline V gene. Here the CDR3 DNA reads TGTGCCACCAGTGAGGCAGGGTCCTACAATGAGCAGTTCTTC. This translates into CATSEAGSYNEQFF.

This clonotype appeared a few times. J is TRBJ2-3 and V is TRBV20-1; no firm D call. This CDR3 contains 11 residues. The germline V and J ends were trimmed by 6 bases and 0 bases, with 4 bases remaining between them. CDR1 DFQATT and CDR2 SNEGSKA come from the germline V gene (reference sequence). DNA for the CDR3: TGCAGTGCGGATAGCACAGATACGCAGTATTTT. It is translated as CSADSTDTQYF.

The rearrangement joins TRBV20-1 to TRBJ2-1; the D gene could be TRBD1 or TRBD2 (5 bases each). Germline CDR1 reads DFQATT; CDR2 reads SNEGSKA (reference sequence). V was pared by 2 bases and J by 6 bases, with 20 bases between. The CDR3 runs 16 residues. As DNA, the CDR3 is TGCAGTGCTAGAACTAGGGGCCCGGGACCCTCCAATGAGCAGTTCTTC. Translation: CSARTRGPGPSNEQFF.

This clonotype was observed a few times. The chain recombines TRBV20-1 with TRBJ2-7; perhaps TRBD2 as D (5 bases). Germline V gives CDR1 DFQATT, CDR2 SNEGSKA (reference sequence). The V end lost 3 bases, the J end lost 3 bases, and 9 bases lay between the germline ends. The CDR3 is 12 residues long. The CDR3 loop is CSARSDFYEQYF. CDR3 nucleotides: TGCAGTGCTAGGTCGGACTTCTACGAGCAGTACTTC.

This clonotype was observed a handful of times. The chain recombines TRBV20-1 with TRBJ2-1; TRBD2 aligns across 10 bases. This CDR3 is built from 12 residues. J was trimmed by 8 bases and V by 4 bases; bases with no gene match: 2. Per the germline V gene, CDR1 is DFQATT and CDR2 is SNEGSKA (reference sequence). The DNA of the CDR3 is TGCAGTGCTATAGCGGGAGGTCATGAGCAGTTCTTC. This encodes CSAIAGGHEQFF.

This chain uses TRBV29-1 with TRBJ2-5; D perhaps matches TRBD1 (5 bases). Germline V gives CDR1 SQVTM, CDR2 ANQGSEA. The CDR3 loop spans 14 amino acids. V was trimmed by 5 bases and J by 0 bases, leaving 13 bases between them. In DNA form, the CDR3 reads TGCAGCGTTCGACAGCTACTGAACCAAGAGACCCAGTACTTC. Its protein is CSVRQLLNQETQYF.

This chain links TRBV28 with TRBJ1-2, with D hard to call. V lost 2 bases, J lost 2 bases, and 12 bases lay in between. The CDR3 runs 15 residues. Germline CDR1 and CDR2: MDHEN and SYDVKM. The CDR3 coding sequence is TGTGCCAGCAGTTTACGGACGTTGGGAAACTATGGCTACACCTTC. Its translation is CASSLRTLGNYGYTF.